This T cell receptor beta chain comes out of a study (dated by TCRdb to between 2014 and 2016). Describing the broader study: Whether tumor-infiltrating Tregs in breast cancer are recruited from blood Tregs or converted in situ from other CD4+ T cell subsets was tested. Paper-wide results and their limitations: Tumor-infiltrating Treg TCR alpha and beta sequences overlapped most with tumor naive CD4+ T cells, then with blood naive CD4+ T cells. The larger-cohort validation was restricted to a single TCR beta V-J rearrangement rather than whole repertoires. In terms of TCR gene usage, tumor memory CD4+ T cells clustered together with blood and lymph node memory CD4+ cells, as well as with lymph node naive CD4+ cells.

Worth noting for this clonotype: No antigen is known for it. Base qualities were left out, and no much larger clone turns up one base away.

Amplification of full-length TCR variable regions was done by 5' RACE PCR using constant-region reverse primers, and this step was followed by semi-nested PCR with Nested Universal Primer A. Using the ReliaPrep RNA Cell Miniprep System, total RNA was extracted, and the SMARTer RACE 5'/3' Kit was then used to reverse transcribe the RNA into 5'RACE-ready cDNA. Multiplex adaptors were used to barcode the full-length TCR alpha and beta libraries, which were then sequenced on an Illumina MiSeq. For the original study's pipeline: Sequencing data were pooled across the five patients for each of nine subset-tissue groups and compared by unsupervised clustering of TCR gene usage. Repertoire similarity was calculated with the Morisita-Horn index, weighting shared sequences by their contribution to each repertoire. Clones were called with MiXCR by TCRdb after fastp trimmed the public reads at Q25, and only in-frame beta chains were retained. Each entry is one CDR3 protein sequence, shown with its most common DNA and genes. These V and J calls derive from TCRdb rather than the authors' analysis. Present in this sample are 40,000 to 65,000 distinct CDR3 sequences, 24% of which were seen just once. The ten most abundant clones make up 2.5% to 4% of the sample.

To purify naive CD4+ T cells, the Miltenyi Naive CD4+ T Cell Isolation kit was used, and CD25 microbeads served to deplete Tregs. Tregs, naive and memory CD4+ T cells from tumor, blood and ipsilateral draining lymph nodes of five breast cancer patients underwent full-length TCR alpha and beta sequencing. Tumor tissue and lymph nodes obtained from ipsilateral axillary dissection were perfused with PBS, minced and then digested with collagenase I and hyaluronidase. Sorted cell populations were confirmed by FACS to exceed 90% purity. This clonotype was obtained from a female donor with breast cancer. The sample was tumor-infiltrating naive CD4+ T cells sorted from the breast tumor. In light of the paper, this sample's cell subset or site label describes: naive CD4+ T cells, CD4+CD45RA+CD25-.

The sequenced DNA: TGCAGTGCTAGATATCCGGGACTAGCGCCCGAGCAGTACTTC. Its product reads: CSARYPGLAPEQYF. The V and J segments used are TRBV20-1 and TRBJ2-7; 10 middle bases align to TRBD2. V is cut back by 2 bases and J by 6 bases, with 7 bases in the junction unmatched. For CDR1 and CDR2, the germline V gene (reference sequence) lists DFQATT and SNEGSKA. Inclusive of the bounding cysteine and phenylalanine, the CDR3 is 14 residues long. Here the CDR3 DNA is all that survives: 42 bases in frame from base 1.